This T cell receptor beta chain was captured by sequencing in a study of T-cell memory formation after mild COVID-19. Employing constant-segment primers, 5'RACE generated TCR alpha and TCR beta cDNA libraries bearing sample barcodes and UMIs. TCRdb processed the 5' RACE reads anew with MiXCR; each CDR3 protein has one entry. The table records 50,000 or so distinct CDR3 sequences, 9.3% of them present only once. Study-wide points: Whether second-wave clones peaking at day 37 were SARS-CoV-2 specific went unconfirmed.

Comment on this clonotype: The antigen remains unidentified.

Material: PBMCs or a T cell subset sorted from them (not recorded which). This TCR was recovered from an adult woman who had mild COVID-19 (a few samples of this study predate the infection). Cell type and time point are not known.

CDR3 sequence reads: CATVRDRGRETQYF. The CDR3 DNA follows: TGTGCCACGGTCCGGGACAGGGGTCGAGAGACCCAGTACTTC. This rearrangement joins TRBV6-1 to TRBJ2-5; TRBD1 matches at 10 bases. The CDR3 length is 14 residues. CDR1 and CDR2 from the germline V gene are MNHNS and SASEGT. Trimming at V came to 10 bases and at J to 4 bases, leaving 9 bases not matched to a gene.